Below are 17 T cell receptor beta chains sequenced from a single sample in a study of tumor and adjacent non-tumor tissue in lung cancer. The template was RNA from unsorted bulk tissue. The library came from three nested PCR rounds adapted from ARM-PCR protocols. TCRdb re-called the multiplex PCR reads with MiXCR, one entry per CDR3 protein. The sample has around 71,000 distinct CDR3 sequences, roughly two thirds seen once. Sequenced: lung tumor tissue. These TCRs come from a woman between 35 and 50 years old with non-small cell lung cancer.

About this clonotype: This may be a read error: a much more frequent sequence differs by one nucleotide. The V and J genes are TRBV5-5 and TRBJ1-6; 8 bases are a match to TRBD1. There are 15 residues in the CDR3. Germline CDR1 and CDR2: SGHKS and YYEKEE (reference sequence). CDR3 residues: CAGSFRDRNNSPLHF. The CDR3 coding sequence is TGTGCCGGCAGCTTTAGGGACAGGAATAATTCACCCCTCCACTTT. Together with reference TRBV5-5 and TRBJ1-6, the CDR3 gives the full variable domain: DAGVTQSPTHLIKTRGQQVTLRCSPISGHKSVSWYQQVLGQGPQFIFQYYEKEERGRGNFPDRFSARQFPNYSSELNVNALLLGDSALYLCAGSFRDRNNSPLHFGNGTRLTVT.

Comments on this clonotype: A read error may be the cause here, since a much bigger clone is one base away. This CDR3 is missing its conserved last phenylalanine or tryptophan, likely due to a read error. The V call is TRBV20-1, the J call TRBJ2-3; 9 nucleotides line up with TRBD2. Looked up from germline, CDR1 is DFQATT and CDR2 is SNEGSKA (reference sequence). The V gene end was trimmed by 7 bases and the J gene end by 5 bases; junction bases not matched to a gene: 7. This CDR3 is 13 amino acids long. CDR3 protein: CSGKAGGQDTQYL. The CDR3 DNA reads as TGCAGTGGGAAAGCGGGGGGTCAAGATACGCAGTATTTA.

This clonotype was recorded many times. The chain's CDR3 is CSVTDPNYGYTF. DNA for the CDR3: TGCAGCGTGACAGACCCTAACTATGGCTACACCTTC. The chain combines TRBV29-1 with TRBJ1-2, with D perhaps TRBD1 (5 bases). The CDR3 consists of 12 residues. The V end lost 6 bases, the J end lost 0 bases, and 8 bases lay between the germline ends. Germline CDR1 reads SQVTM; CDR2 reads ANQGSEA.

On this clonotype itself: Lacking the conserved final phenylalanine or tryptophan, this CDR3 likely reflects a read error. The limits of the CDR3 on the DNA are not certain, so only TCRdb's listed CDR3 is given. V usage is TRBV6-2 or TRBV6-3 and J usage is TRBJ1-2; TRBD1, the table's D call, was not compared with the DNA. The germline CDR1 and CDR2 sequences are MNHEY and SVGEGT. The CDR3 region is 14 residues in length, termini included. The CDR3 loop reads CASNWKGVSYGCTL.

In its sample, this clonotype is medium-sized. The chain has TRBV11-2 and TRBJ2-1, with 7 bases lining up with TRBD2. Germline V CDR1 and CDR2: SGHAT, FQNNGV. V lost 1 base to trimming and J lost 0 bases; unmatched junction nucleotides: 0. CDR3 length: 15 residues. CDR3 residues: CASSLGTSSYNEQFF. The CDR3 DNA is TGTGCCAGCAGCTTAGGGACTAGCTCCTACAATGAGCAGTTCTTC.

About this clonotype itself: As the CDR3 is not closed by the conserved phenylalanine or tryptophan, this likely results from a read error. The DNA is left out, because the CDR3 cannot be placed on it with certainty; the CDR3 is given as TCRdb lists it. This rearrangement joins TRBV11-2 to TRBJ2-5. Both ends counted, the CDR3 spans 13 residues. Germline CDR1 and CDR2: SGHAT and FQNNGV. CDR3 sequence reads: CASSLLRWRTLYL.

Of note for this clonotype: The junction differs from germline at one of its ends, possibly a read error. The chain recombines TRBV28 with TRBJ1-5; D might be TRBD1 (6 bases). The CDR3 loop spans 15 amino acids. Per germline, CDR1 MDHEN and CDR2 SYDVKM. DNA of the CDR3: TGTGTCAGCAGGAGAGGGGGTAGAAGCAATCAGCCCCAGCATTTT. This gives the protein CVSRRGGRSNQPQHF.

As for this clonotype: Compared with germline, one end of the junction differs, possibly owing to a read error. The chain employs TRBV7-9 and TRBJ2-1; perhaps TRBD1 as D (6 bases). In germline, CDR1 is SEHNR, CDR2 FQNEAQ (reference sequence). The CDR3 consists of 14 residues. This CDR3 reads CASKGQGTGNEPFF. In DNA, the CDR3 is TGTGCCAGCAAGGGGCAGGGGACCGGCAATGAGCCGTTCTTC.

This clonotype came up a few times. One base away lies a much larger clone, so this may be a sequencing read error. The J gene is TRBJ2-7, the V gene TRBV7-9; no reliable D call. In germline, CDR1 is SEHNR, CDR2 FQNEAQ (reference sequence). Trimming took off 5 bases at V and 4 bases at J, with 15 bases between the two ends. This CDR3 comprises 14 residues. The CDR3 nucleotides are TGTGCCAGCAGCGGGTCAGGTATAACATACGAGCAGTACTTC. As protein: CASSGSGITYEQYF.

This clonotype is judged medium-sized (0.01 to 0.1%). V gene TRBV11-3 combines with J gene TRBJ2-6, with TRBD1 matching 11 bases. CDR1 SGHNT and CDR2 YENEEA come from the germline V gene. The CDR3 covers 16 residues. V lost 9 bases to trimming and J lost 3 bases; unmatched junction nucleotides: 7. CDR3 coding DNA: TGTGCCAGATCCGGGACAGGGGGGATTGGGGCCAACGTCCTGACTTTC. This sequence encodes CARSGTGGIGANVLTF.

With regard to this clonotype: With a much larger clone just one base away, this may be a read error. CDR3 amino acids: CANRTGGAGSPLHF. DNA of the CDR3: TGTGCCAACAGAACTGGCGGGGCGGGCTCACCCCTCCACTTT. The genes are TRBV5-4 and TRBJ1-6; the D gene is possibly TRBD1 (5 bases). The V gene's germline CDR1 is SGHNT and CDR2 YYREEE (reference sequence). CDR3 size: 14 residues. Trimming stripped 9 bases from V and 10 bases from J, with 20 bases between.

As to this clonotype: A read error may produce the germline difference seen at one junction end. This chain uses TRBV29-1 with TRBJ2-3, with 12 positions matching TRBD2. From germline, CDR1 is SQVTM and CDR2 ANQGSEA. This CDR3 region has 19 residues. In DNA, the CDR3 is TGCAGCGCCCGTCACGGCGCGGGGACTAGCGGGTCTAGCATAGATACGCAGTATTTT. Protein: CSARHGAGTSGSSIDTQYF.

Note on this clonotype: At one end, the junction sequence differs from germline, possibly due to a read error. This rearrangement joins TRBV6-5 to TRBJ1-2; 7 bases align to TRBD1. The V gene's germline CDR1 is MNHEY and CDR2 SVGAGI. The CDR3 length is 14 residues. The CDR3 bases are TGTGCCAGCAGTGCACGGGACAGTTTTTATGGTTACATCTTC. It specifies CASSARDSFYGYIF.

Remarks on this clonotype: Germline is not matched at one junction end, which may reflect a read error. V and J are TRBV9 and TRBJ2-5; D tentatively fits TRBD1 or TRBD2 (5 bases each). Germline V CDR1 and CDR2: SGDLS, YYNGEE. CDR3 size: 16 residues. The CDR3 loop reads CASSANPRQLGETQYF. The CDR3 DNA is TGTGCCAGCAGCGCTAATCCGAGACAACTGGGGGAGACTCAGTATTTC.

With regard to this clonotype: This CDR3 fails to terminate in the conserved phenylalanine or tryptophan, so it likely reflects a read error. The chain has TRBV24-1 and TRBJ2-1, with TRBD1 matching 8 bases. Germline assignment: CDR1 KGHDR and CDR2 SFDVKD. With 11 bases clipped from V and 5 bases from J, the junction kept 7 bases outside the gene matches. CDR3 length: 13 residues. CDR3 amino acids: CASQTGANNEQFL. The CDR3 DNA sequence: TGTGCCAGCCAGACAGGGGCGAACAATGAGCAGTTCTTA.

This clonotype was seen many times. The rearrangement links TRBV5-4 to TRBJ2-3; D perhaps matches TRBD2 (6 bases). CDR3 size: 15 residues. The germline CDR1 and CDR2 sequences are SGHNT and YYREEE (reference sequence). Trimming left V 0 bases short and J 2 bases short, with 10 bases between. CDR3 sequence: CASSLDGGFTDTQYF. The CDR3 DNA is TGTGCCAGCAGCTTGGACGGGGGATTCACAGATACGCAGTATTTT. The variable domain in full, completed from reference TRBV5-4 and TRBJ2-3, reads ETGVTQSPTHLIKTRGQQVTLRCSSQSGHNTVSWYQQALGQGPQFIFQYYREEENGRGNFPPRFSGLQFPNYSSELNVNALELDDSALYLCASSLDGGFTDTQYFGPGTRLTVL.

To note about this clonotype: One end of the junction does not line up with germline, which may come from a read error. V is TRBV11-2 and J is TRBJ2-1; the match to TRBD2 covers 9 bases. The CDR3 extends over 15 amino acids. The germline CDR1 and CDR2 sequences are SGHAT and FQNNGV. The CDR3 region is CTSSLDPSGGIEQFF. The DNA for the CDR3 is TGTACCAGTAGCCTAGATCCCAGCGGGGGGATTGAGCAGTTCTTC.